This TCR beta chain derives from a study of identical twins. Study outcomes and limitations: Zero-insertion results could be subject to partial confounding by invariant MAIT and iNKT cells.

CDR1 is SNHLY and CDR2 is FYNNEI in the germline V gene. The CDR3 totals 11 residues. Trimming cost V 11 bases and J 2 bases, with 6 bases left between them. On this clonotype itself: Its antigen is still unknown.

Each CDR3 protein is one row after TCRdb ran MiXCR on the 5' RACE reads. The sample lists 450,000 or so distinct CDR3 sequences, 14% occurring once. These data were also reused for a study on yellow fever vaccine responses in identical twins. That source adds: It has been reported that, in twins, the vaccine T cell response seemed partly convergent and partly personalized.

This receptor was taken from a woman aged 18-29 years in good health. This chain links TRBV2 with TRBJ2-2; no definite D call. The sequenced sample was CD4+ T cells sorted from blood. The CDR3 nucleotides read TGTGCCTGCGCCAACACCGGGGAGCTGTTTTTT. The encoded protein is CACANTGELFF.